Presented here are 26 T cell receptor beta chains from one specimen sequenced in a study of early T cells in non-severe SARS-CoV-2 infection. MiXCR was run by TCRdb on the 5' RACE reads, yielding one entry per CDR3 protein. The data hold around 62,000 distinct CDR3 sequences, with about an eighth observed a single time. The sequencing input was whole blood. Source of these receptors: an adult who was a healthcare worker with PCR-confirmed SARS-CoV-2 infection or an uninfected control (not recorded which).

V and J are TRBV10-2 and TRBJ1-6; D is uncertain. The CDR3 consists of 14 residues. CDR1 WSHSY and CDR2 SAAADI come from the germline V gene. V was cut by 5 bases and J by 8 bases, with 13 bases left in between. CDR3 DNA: TGCGCCAGCAGTCTTCCAGGTTTCGATTCACCCCTCCACTTT. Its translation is CASSLPGFDSPLHF.

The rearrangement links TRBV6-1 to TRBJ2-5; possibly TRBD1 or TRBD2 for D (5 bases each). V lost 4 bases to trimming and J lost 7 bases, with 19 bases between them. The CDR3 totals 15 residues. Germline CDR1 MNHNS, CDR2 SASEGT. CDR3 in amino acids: CASSVGTALGGTQYF. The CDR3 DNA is TGTGCCAGCAGTGTCGGGACGGCCCTCGGCGGGACCCAGTACTTC.

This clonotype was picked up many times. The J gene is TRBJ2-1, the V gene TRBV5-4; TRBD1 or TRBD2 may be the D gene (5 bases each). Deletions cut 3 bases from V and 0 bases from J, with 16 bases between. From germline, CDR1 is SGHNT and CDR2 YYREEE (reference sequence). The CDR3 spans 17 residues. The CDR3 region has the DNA TGTGCCAGCAGCTCCCAGAGGGGCGCGGGCTCCTACAATGAGCAGTTCTTC. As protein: CASSSQRGAGSYNEQFF.

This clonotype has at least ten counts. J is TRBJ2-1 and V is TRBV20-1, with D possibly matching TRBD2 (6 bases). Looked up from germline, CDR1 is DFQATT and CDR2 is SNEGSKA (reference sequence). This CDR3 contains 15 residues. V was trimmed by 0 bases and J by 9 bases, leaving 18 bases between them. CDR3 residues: CSARDPGTSVPEQFF. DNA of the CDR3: TGCAGTGCTAGAGATCCAGGGACTTCCGTTCCTGAGCAGTTCTTC.

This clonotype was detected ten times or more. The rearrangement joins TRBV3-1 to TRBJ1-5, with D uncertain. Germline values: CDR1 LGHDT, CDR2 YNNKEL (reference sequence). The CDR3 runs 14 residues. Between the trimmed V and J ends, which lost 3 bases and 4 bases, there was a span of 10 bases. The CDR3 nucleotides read TGTGCCAGCAGCCACGGACGGCAGAATCAGCCCCAGCATTTT. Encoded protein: CASSHGRQNQPQHF.

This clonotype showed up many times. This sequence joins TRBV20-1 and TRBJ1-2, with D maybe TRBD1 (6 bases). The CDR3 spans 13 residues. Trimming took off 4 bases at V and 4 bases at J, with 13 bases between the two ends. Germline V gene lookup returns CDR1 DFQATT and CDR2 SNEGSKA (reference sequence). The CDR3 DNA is TGCAGTGCTATACGGGGGGCCGGCTATGGCTACACCTTC. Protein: CSAIRGAGYGYTF.

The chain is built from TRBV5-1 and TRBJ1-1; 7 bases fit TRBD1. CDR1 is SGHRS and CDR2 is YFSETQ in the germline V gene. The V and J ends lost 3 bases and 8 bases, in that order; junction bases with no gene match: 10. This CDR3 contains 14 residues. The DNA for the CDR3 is TGCGCCAGCAGCTCGGGACAGCCTCTCGGAGAAGCTTTCTTT. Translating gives CASSSGQPLGEAFF.

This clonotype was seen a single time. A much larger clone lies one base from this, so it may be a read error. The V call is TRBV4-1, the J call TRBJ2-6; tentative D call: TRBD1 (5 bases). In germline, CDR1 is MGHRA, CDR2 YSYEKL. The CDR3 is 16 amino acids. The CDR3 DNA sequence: TGCGCCAGCAGCCAAGGGGAAGGGGCTGGGGCCAACTTCCTGACTTTC. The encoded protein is CASSQGEGAGANFLTF.

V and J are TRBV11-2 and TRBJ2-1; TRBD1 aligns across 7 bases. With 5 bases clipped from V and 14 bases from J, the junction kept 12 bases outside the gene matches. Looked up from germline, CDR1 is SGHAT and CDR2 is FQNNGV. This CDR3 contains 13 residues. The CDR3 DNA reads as TGTGCCAGCAGCCCCTCGACAGGGTTGGAGAAGTTCTTC. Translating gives CASSPSTGLEKFF.

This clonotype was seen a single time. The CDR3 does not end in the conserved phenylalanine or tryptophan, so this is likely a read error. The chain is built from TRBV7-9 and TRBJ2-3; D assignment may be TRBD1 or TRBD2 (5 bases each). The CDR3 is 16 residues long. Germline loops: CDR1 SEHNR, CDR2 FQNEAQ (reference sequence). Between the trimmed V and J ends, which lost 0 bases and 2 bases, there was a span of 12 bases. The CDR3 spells CASSLALGGPTDTQYS. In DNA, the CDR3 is TGTGCCAGCAGCTTAGCGCTTGGGGGTCCCACAGATACGCAGTATTCT.

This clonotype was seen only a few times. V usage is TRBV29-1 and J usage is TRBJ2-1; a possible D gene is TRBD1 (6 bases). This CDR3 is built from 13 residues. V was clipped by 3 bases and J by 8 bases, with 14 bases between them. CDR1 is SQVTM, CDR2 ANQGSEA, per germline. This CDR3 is CSVDVAGADEQFF. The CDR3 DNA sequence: TGCAGCGTTGATGTCGCAGGGGCTGATGAGCAGTTCTTC.

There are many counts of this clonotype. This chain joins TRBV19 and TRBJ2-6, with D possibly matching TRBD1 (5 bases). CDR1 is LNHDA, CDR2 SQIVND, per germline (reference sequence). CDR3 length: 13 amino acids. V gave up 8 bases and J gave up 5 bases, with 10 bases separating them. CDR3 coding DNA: TGTGCCAGTGGAGACAGCTGGGCCAACGTCCTGACTTTC. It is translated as CASGDSWANVLTF.

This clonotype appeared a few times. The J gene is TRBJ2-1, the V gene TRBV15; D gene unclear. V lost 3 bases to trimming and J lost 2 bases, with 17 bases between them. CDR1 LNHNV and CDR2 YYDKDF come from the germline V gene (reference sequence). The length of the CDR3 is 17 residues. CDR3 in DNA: TGTGCCACCAGCAGGACCCGGTCCCGCGGCGCCTACAATGAGCAGTTCTTC. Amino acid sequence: CATSRTRSRGAYNEQFF.

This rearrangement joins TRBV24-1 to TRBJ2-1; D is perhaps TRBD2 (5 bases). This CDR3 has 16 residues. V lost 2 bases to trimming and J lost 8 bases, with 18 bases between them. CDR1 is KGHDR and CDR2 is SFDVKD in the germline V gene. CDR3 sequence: CATSDYRAGSTDEQFF. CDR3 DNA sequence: TGTGCCACCAGTGATTACCGGGCGGGTAGTACCGATGAGCAGTTCTTC.

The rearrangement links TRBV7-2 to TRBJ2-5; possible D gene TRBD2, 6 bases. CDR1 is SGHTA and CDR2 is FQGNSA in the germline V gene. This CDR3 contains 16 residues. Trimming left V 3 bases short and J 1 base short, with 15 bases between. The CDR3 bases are TGTGCCAGCAGCTTCTCCCTCTCTAGCGCCCAAGAGACCCAGTACTTC. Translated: CASSFSLSSAQETQYF.

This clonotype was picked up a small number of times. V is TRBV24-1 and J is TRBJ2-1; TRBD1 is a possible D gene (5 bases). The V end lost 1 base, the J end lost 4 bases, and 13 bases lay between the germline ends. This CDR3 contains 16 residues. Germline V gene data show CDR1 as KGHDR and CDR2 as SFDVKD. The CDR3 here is CATSDFQGVGYNEQFF. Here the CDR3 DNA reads TGTGCCACCAGTGATTTTCAAGGGGTAGGGTACAATGAGCAGTTCTTC.

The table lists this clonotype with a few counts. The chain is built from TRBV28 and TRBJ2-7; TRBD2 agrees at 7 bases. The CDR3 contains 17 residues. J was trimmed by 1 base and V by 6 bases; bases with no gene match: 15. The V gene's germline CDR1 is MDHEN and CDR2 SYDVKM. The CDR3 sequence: CASSPGLGRPQSYEQYF. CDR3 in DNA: TGTGCCAGCAGCCCCGGACTAGGGAGACCTCAGTCCTACGAGCAGTACTTC.

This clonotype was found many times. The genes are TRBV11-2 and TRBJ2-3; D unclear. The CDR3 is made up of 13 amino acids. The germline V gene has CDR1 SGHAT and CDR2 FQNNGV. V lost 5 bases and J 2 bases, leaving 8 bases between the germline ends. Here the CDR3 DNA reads TGTGCCAGCAGCCCCGGGCTCACAGATACGCAGTATTTT. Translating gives CASSPGLTDTQYF.

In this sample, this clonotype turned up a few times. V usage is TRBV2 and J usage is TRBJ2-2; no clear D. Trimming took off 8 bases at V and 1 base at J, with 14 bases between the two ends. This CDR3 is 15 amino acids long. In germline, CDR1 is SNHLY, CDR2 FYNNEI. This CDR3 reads CASQVRLVNTGELFF. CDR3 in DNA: TGTGCCAGCCAAGTCCGGCTAGTGAACACCGGGGAGCTGTTTTTT.

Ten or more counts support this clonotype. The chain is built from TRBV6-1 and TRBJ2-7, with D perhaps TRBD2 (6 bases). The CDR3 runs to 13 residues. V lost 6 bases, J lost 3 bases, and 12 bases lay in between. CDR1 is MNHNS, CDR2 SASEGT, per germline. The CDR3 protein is CASRKREDYEQYF. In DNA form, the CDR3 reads TGTGCCAGCAGGAAAAGGGAGGACTACGAGCAGTACTTC.

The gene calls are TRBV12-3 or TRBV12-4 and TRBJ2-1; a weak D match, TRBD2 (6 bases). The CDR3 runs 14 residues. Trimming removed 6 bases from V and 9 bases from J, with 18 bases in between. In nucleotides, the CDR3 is TGTGCCAGCAGCCTTGGACTACTCGACACTGAGCAGTTCTTC. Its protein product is CASSLGLLDTEQFF.

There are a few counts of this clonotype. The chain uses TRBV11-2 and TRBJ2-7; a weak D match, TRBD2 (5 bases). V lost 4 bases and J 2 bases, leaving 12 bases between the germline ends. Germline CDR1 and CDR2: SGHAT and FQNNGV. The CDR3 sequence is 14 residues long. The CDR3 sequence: CASSSRASPYEQYF. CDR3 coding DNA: TGTGCCAGCAGCTCGCGAGCTAGCCCCTACGAGCAGTACTTC.

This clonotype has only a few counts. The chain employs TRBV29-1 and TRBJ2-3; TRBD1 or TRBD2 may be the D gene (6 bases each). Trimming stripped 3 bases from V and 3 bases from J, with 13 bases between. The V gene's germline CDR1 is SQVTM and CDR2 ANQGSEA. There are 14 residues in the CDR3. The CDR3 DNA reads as TGCAGCGTTGAGAGGAGGGGGTCGACAGATACGCAGTATTTT. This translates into CSVERRGSTDTQYF.

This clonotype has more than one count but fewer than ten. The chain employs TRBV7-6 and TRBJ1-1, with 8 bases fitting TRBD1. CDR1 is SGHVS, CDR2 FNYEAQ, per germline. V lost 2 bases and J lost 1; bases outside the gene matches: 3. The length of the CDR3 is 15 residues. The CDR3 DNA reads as TGTGCCAGCAGCTTACAGGGGGCGGCGAACACTGAAGCTTTCTTT. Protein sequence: CASSLQGAANTEAFF. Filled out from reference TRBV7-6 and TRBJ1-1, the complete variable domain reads GAGVSQSPRYKVTKRGQDVALRCDPISGHVSLYWYRQALGQGPEFLTYFNYEAQQDKSGLPNDRFSAERPEGSISTLTIQRTEQRDSAMYRCASSLQGAANTEAFFGQGTRLTVV.

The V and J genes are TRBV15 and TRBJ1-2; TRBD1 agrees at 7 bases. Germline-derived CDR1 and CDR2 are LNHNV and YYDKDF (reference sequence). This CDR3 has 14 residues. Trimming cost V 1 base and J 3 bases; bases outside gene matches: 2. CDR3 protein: CATSRGGGDYGYTF. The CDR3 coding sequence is TGTGCCACCAGCAGAGGAGGGGGCGACTATGGCTACACCTTC.

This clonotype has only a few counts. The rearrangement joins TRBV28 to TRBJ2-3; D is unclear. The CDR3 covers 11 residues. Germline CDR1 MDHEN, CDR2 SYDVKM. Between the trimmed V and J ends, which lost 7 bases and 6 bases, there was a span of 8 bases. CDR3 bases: TGTGCCAGCACCTTAGGGGATACGCAGTATTTT. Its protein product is CASTLGDTQYF.